A single sample gave rise to the 20 T cell receptor beta chains below, sequenced in a study of identical twins. From the 5' RACE reads, TCRdb called clonotypes with MiXCR, one entry per CDR3 protein. The table has around 530,000 distinct CDR3 sequences, approximately 16% seen once. In addition, the sample was reused for a study of yellow fever vaccine responses in identical twins.

What was sequenced was CD4+ T cells sorted from blood. The receptor set was obtained from a woman aged 18 to 35 in good health.

This clonotype has a handful of counts. The rearrangement joins TRBV4-2 to TRBJ2-5; 11 nucleotides align to TRBD2. The germline CDR1 and CDR2 sequences are LGHNA and YNFKEQ. This CDR3 comprises 17 residues. With 2 bases clipped from V and 6 bases from J, the junction kept 11 bases outside the gene matches. The CDR3, as DNA: TGTGCCAGCAGCCAACCAGGGGCTAGCGGGAGGAATCAGACCCAGTACTTC. It encodes CASSQPGASGRNQTQYF.

This chain joins TRBV7-3 and TRBJ2-3, with D perhaps matching TRBD1 (5 bases). Germline V gives CDR1 SGHTA, CDR2 FQGTGA. V gave up 3 bases and J gave up 4 bases, with 11 bases separating them. This CDR3 is 14 amino acids long. The CDR3 DNA reads as TGTGCCAGCAGCTTGTTTCAGGGATCAGATACGCAGTATTTT. This gives the protein CASSLFQGSDTQYF.

This clonotype was seen more than once but under ten times. The chain couples TRBV29-1 to TRBJ2-5; no reliable D call. V was trimmed by 6 bases and J by 5 bases, leaving 10 bases between them. The CDR3 contains 11 residues. The germline gives CDR1 SQVTM, CDR2 ANQGSEA. The CDR3 is CSVQEVETQYF. The CDR3 DNA sequence: TGCAGCGTACAAGAGGTGGAGACCCAGTACTTC.

The chain is built from TRBV7-9 and TRBJ2-1, with a tentative D call TRBD2 (6 bases). The CDR3 sequence is 17 residues long. CDR1 and CDR2 from the germline V gene are SEHNR and FQNEAQ (reference sequence). V dropped 3 bases and J dropped 5 bases, with 20 bases sitting between them. CDR3 sequence reads: CASSFTTGLSSNNEQFF. The CDR3 DNA sequence: TGTGCCAGCAGCTTCACCACCGGACTATCCTCTAACAATGAGCAGTTCTTC.

This clonotype was observed a few times. The V call is TRBV6-1, the J call TRBJ2-7, with D possibly matching TRBD2 (6 bases). The V gene's germline CDR1 is MNHNS and CDR2 SASEGT. Trimming took off 5 bases at V and 7 bases at J, with 21 bases between the two ends. The CDR3 is made up of 15 amino acids. The CDR3 DNA reads as TGTGCCAGCAGTCCCGCGGGGACGGTCGTTAGGGAGCAGTACTTC. It is translated as CASSPAGTVVREQYF.

This clonotype was seen just once. The chain couples TRBV11-1 to TRBJ2-3, with TRBD2 identical over 10 bases. The V gene's germline CDR1 is SGHAT and CDR2 FQDESV (reference sequence). Losses at the gene ends were 11 bases for V and 4 bases for J; bases not matched to a gene: 24. The CDR3 loop spans 19 amino acids. In nucleotides, the CDR3 is TGTGCCTTCTGTTTAGGATCAGGCATAGCGGGGGGCAGTCCAGATACGCAGTATTTT. It yields the protein CAFCLGSGIAGGSPDTQYF.

This chain links TRBV5-1 with TRBJ2-1; D ambiguous. The CDR3 spans 11 residues. The germline V gene encodes CDR1 SGHRS and CDR2 YFSETQ. Trimming removed 7 bases from V and 5 bases from J, with 7 bases in between. The chain's CDR3 is CASGSHNEQFF. The DNA for the CDR3 is TGCGCCAGCGGGTCGCACAATGAGCAGTTCTTC.

This clonotype was counted only a few times. This chain joins TRBV27 and TRBJ2-7; D possibly corresponds to TRBD2 (6 bases). V was pared by 2 bases and J by 5 bases, with 13 bases between. The CDR3 is 14 amino acids. The germline V gene has CDR1 MNHEY and CDR2 SMNVEV (reference sequence). The CDR3 DNA is TGTGCCAGCAGTTTAATCCCCGGGGGTCACGAGCAGTACTTC. Translating gives CASSLIPGGHEQYF.

This clonotype was counted between two and nine times. The chain carries TRBV2 and TRBJ2-1; D is perhaps TRBD2 (5 bases). Trimming stripped 6 bases from V and 4 bases from J, with 7 bases between. The CDR3 spans 12 residues. Germline CDR1 is SNHLY and CDR2 is FYNNEI. In DNA, the CDR3 is TGTGCCAGCAGACTAGGGTACAATGAGCAGTTCTTC. This sequence encodes CASRLGYNEQFF.

The rearrangement uses TRBV15 and TRBJ1-2; D unresolved. The CDR3 length is 13 residues. In germline, CDR1 is LNHNV, CDR2 YYDKDF (reference sequence). The germline V and J ends were trimmed by 1 base and 2 bases, with 5 bases remaining between them. The CDR3 coding sequence is TGTGCCACCAGCAGAGTGGACAACTATGGCTACACCTTC. Translated, it gives CATSRVDNYGYTF.

The CDR3 region has the DNA TGCGCCAGCAGCCAAAGGGAGCTGCGGGAGGGCCTAACCGGGGAGCTGTTTTTT. Translated: CASSQRELREGLTGELFF. The J gene is TRBJ2-2, the V gene TRBV4-1; TRBD2 aligns across 9 bases. The CDR3 covers 18 residues. With 2 bases clipped from V and 5 bases from J, the junction kept 12 bases outside the gene matches. Germline CDR1 is MGHRA and CDR2 is YSYEKL.

The genes are TRBV5-1 and TRBJ2-5; 15 nucleotides align to TRBD2. The V and J ends lost 0 bases and 4 bases, in that order; junction bases with no gene match: 1. The CDR3 is 16 residues long. The germline gives CDR1 SGHRS, CDR2 YFSETQ. CDR3 sequence reads: CASSLAGLAGGETQYF. The CDR3 region has the DNA TGCGCCAGCAGCTTGGCGGGACTAGCGGGGGGAGAGACCCAGTACTTC.

This clonotype has only a few counts. The chain carries TRBV6-1 and TRBJ2-2; 7 nucleotides align to TRBD2. J gave up 6 bases and V 7 bases, and 14 bases lay outside the gene matches. In germline, CDR1 is MNHNS, CDR2 SASEGT. The CDR3 is 16 amino acids. CDR3 residues: CASTLSRAGRAGELFF. Here the CDR3 DNA reads TGTGCCAGCACCCTCTCGCGGGCAGGGAGGGCCGGGGAGCTGTTTTTT.

In its sample, this clonotype was seen a few times. This sequence joins TRBV5-1 and TRBJ2-1; D unclear. CDR1 is SGHRS and CDR2 is YFSETQ in the germline V gene. This CDR3 is built from 16 residues. V lost 0 bases and J lost 4, with 14 bases in between. The CDR3, as DNA: TGCGCCAGCAGCTTGGCCTACAGTCGGGTATACAATGAGCAGTTCTTC. Protein sequence: CASSLAYSRVYNEQFF. The variable domain in full, completed from reference TRBV5-1 and TRBJ2-1, reads KAGVTQTPRYLIKTRGQQVTLSCSPISGHRSVSWYQQTPGQGLQFLFEYFSETQRNKGNFPGRFSGRQFSNSRSEMNVSTLELGDSALYLCASSLAYSRVYNEQFFGPGTRLTVL.

The chain links TRBV5-1 to TRBJ2-7; 7 bases are a match to TRBD2. Looked up from germline, CDR1 is SGHRS and CDR2 is YFSETQ. V lost 4 bases and J lost 0; bases outside the gene matches: 1. This CDR3 comprises 13 residues. In DNA, the CDR3 is TGCGCCAGCAGCGGCGGGAGCTCCTACGAGCAGTACTTC. Protein: CASSGGSSYEQYF.

The chain employs TRBV7-9 and TRBJ2-2; no definite D call. Germline CDR1 SEHNR, CDR2 FQNEAQ (reference sequence). The CDR3 has 14 amino acids. Trimming took off 1 base at V and 3 bases at J, with 6 bases between the two ends. CDR3 nucleotide sequence: TGTGCCAGCAGCTTAGTACCGTACACCGGGGAGCTGTTTTTT. Its protein is CASSLVPYTGELFF.

V is TRBV24-1 and J is TRBJ2-4; TRBD1 is a possible D gene (6 bases). Trimming shortened V by 4 bases and J by 2 bases, and 17 bases separated the two germline ends. The V gene's germline CDR1 is KGHDR and CDR2 SFDVKD. The CDR3 consists of 17 residues. DNA of the CDR3: TGTGCCACCAGTGACGGGTCAATCCAGGGGTCCAAAAACATTCAGTACTTC. Protein product: CATSDGSIQGSKNIQYF.

The table lists this clonotype with a few counts. The chain is built from TRBV5-1 and TRBJ2-3; no clear D. The ends were cut back, 3 bases at V and 0 bases at J, with 23 bases in the middle. Germline lookup yields CDR1 SGHRS and CDR2 YFSETQ. The CDR3 covers 19 residues. DNA of the CDR3: TGCGCCAGCAGCTCACCTGCGGTCAAGTTGTCCAGAAGCACAGATACGCAGTATTTT. Its protein is CASSSPAVKLSRSTDTQYF.

This clonotype occurred a few times. The chain couples TRBV5-6 to TRBJ2-7; D is ambiguous. CDR1 SGHDT and CDR2 YYEEEE come from the germline V gene. This CDR3 is built from 14 residues. Trimming cost V 1 base and J 2 bases, with 10 bases left between them. CDR3 sequence: CASSLTDPTYEQYF. CDR3 bases: TGTGCCAGCAGCTTGACAGACCCAACCTACGAGCAGTACTTC.

This clonotype has a handful of counts. This chain joins TRBV10-2 and TRBJ1-2; a possible D gene is TRBD1 (6 bases). The CDR3 has 12 amino acids. Trimming shortened V by 7 bases and J by 4 bases, and 10 bases separated the two germline ends. CDR1 and CDR2 (germline): WSHSY, SAAADI. CDR3 sequence (DNA): TGCGCCAGCATGGGGGGCGCCTATGGCTACACCTTC. Encoded protein: CASMGGAYGYTF.